This TCR beta chain originates from a study of T cells in Graves' hyperthyroidism and ophthalmopathy. The CDR3 regions of TCR beta were amplified from RNA transcripts. During a first-round RT-PCR of the TCR CDR3, the HTBI primer set was used. TCRdb reprocessed the multiplex PCR reads with MiXCR, giving one entry per CDR3 protein. This sample carries 650,000 to 700,000 distinct CDR3 sequences, 15% to 20% of them seen once, and the ten largest clones take around 15%. In germline, CDR1 is LGHNA, CDR2 YSLEER. V gave up 2 bases and J gave up 7 bases; unmatched junction bases: 8. The CDR3 length is 16 residues.

The source material was blood. The chain combines TRBV4-3 with TRBJ2-2; 9 bases are shared with TRBD2. The receptor was derived from a man aged 45-65 years with Graves' hyperthyroidism. CDR3 bases: TGCGCCAGCAGCCAACCCTTGACTAGCGGTATCGGGGAGCTGTTTTTT. It yields the protein CASSQPLTSGIGELFF.